These 27 T cell receptor beta chains were sequenced from one sample in a study of T cell clonality in common variable immunodeficiency. No cognate antigen is known for these TCRs. The study's findings and limits: Fewer deletions and N-nucleotide insertions were reportedly seen in common variable immunodeficiency TCR beta sequences.

The repertoire was sequenced with immunoSEQ multiplex PCR; TCRdb's copy has only in-frame clones and lacks some. The sample shows roughly 25,000 clones, none of them appearing just once. The material sequenced was peripheral blood mononuclear cells. All receptors derive from a human donor with common variable immunodeficiency.

This clone was seen a handful of times. The CDR3 goes on 3 residues after the read ends, and that part is filled in from the germline J gene. The chain couples TRBV7-2 to TRBJ2-7, with 9 nucleotides matching TRBD1. The CDR3 loop spans 15 amino acids. The junction had 9 bases not matched to a gene; V was cut back by 3 bases and J by 6 bases. CDR1 is SGHTA and CDR2 is FQGNSA in the germline V gene. The CDR3 protein is CASSLGTGNLGEQYF. CDR3 bases read: TGTGCCAGCAGCTTGGGGACAGGGAATCTAGGCGAG.

This clone qualifies as medium-sized. CDR3 in amino acids: CASTFHGVEVGYTF. CDR3 bases read: TGTGCCAGCACATTTCACGGGGTAGAGGTCGGC. The V call is TRBV2, the J call TRBJ1-2; no clear D gene. The read ends 3 residues before the CDR3 terminus; that terminus is restored from the germline J gene. The CDR3 has 14 amino acids. The germline CDR1 and CDR2 sequences are SNHLY and FYNNEI.

In its sample, this clone was seen many times. The read falls 3 residues short of the CDR3 end, and the missing part is taken from the germline J gene. V and J are TRBV5-8 and TRBJ2-1; TRBD1 is a possible D gene (5 bases). The ends were cut back, 3 bases at V and 5 bases at J, with 12 bases in the middle. CDR1 and CDR2 (germline): SGHTS, YDEGEE. CDR3 length: 14 residues. Partial CDR3 DNA: TGTGCCAGCAGCTCTCGGACACGGGACAATGAG. Amino acid sequence: CASSSRTRDNE. The complete CDR3 protein is CASSSRTRDNEQFF.

Many counts were recorded for this clone. Coverage ceases 3 residues before the CDR3 finishes, and the germline J gene fills in the end. The chain recombines TRBV19 with TRBJ2-6; D is possibly TRBD2 (5 bases). This CDR3 is 18 amino acids long. Trimming took off 0 bases at V and 1 base at J, with 13 bases between the two ends. Per the germline V gene, CDR1 is LNHDA and CDR2 is SQIVND (reference sequence). CDR3 amino acids: CASSIDRGEVSGANVLTF. The sequenced part of the CDR3 DNA is TGTGCCAGTAGTATAGATCGGGGTGAGGTATCTGGGGCCAACGTC.

There are many counts of this clone. The observed sequence ends 3 residues before the CDR3 terminus, with the missing tail filled in from the germline J gene. V is TRBV2 and J is TRBJ2-3, with 7 bases matching TRBD2. CDR1 and CDR2 from the germline V gene are SNHLY and FYNNEI. The length of the CDR3 is 14 residues. V shed 6 bases and J 4 bases; nucleotides not matched to a gene: 7. Partial CDR3 DNA: TGTGCCAGCAGATACAAGACTAGCTCAGATACG. Translation: CASRYKTSSDT. The CDR3, in full, reads CASRYKTSSDTQYF.

This clone was recorded at least ten times. The read finishes 3 residues shy of the CDR3 end, and the germline J gene is used to complete it. V gene TRBV30 combines with J gene TRBJ2-3; no clear D gene. V shed 2 bases and J shed 2 bases, with 8 bases lying between them. Germline CDR1 and CDR2: GTSNPN and SVGIG (reference sequence). The CDR3 covers 13 residues. The sequenced CDR3 bases are TGTGCCTGGAGTAGCAGGATCACAGATACG. This codes for CAWSSRITDT. The full-length CDR3 reads as CAWSSRITDTQYF.

This clone was counted between two and nine times. A much larger clonotype is one base distant, so this may be a read error. The read comes to an end 3 residues before the CDR3 does, leaving the germline J gene to fill in the end. The same CDR3 is also encoded by other DNA sequences in this sample. This chain links TRBV30 with TRBJ2-7; 12 bases map to TRBD2. From germline, CDR1 is GTSNPN and CDR2 SVGIG (reference sequence). The CDR3 covers 14 residues. Germline trimming cut 4 bases from V and 4 bases from J; bases unmatched to any gene: 5. The DNA read from the CDR3 is TGTGCCTGGAATCCCGGGACTAGCGGGTACGAG. Translation gives CAWNPGTSGYE. The whole CDR3 region reads CAWNPGTSGYEQYF.

This clone was found a few times. From the germline J gene comes the end of the CDR3, since the read stops 3 residues before it. The rearrangement joins TRBV4-2 to TRBJ2-7, with D possibly matching TRBD2 (6 bases). CDR1 is LGHNA and CDR2 is YNFKEQ in the germline V gene. This CDR3 contains 15 residues. The V gene lost 6 bases and the J gene lost 2 bases, with 17 bases spanning the gap. The CDR3 protein is CASSQWSSEPYEQYF. The DNA read from the CDR3 is TGTGCCAGCAGTCAGTGGTCTAGCGAACCCTACGAG.

This clone appeared many times. The CDR3 end lies 3 residues beyond the end of the read and is filled in from the germline J gene. The chain carries TRBV18 and TRBJ2-7; 8 bases fit TRBD1. CDR1 and CDR2 from the germline V gene are KGHSH and LQKENI. The V gene end was trimmed by 5 bases and the J gene end by 0 bases; junction bases not matched to a gene: 6. The CDR3 loop spans 15 amino acids. The CDR3 bases that were read are TGTGCCAGCTCAACCCCAGGACAGGGCTCCTACGAG. It encodes CASSTPGQGSYE. The complete CDR3 reads CASSTPGQGSYEQYF. Combining the CDR3 with reference TRBV18 and TRBJ2-7 gives the whole variable domain NAGVMQNPRHLVRRRGQEARLRCSPMKGHSHVYWYRQLPEEGLKFMVYLQKENIIDESGMPKERFSAEFPKEGPSILRIQQVVRGDSAAYFCASSTPGQGSYEQYFGPGTRLTVT.

Many counts were recorded for this clone. Sequencing ends 3 residues short of the CDR3 end; the germline J gene provides the rest. J is TRBJ2-7 and V is TRBV19; a weak D match, TRBD2 (6 bases). Trimming pared 3 bases from V and 6 bases from J, leaving 9 bases between. Germline CDR1 reads LNHDA; CDR2 reads SQIVND (reference sequence). CDR3 size: 12 residues. The sequenced CDR3 bases are TGTGCCAGTAGTATGGGGGGACTCGAG. Translated, it gives CASSMGGLE. The full CDR3 protein reads CASSMGGLEQYF.

This clone was counted at least ten times. The sequence runs out 3 residues before the end of the CDR3; the remainder is reconstructed from the germline J gene. J is TRBJ1-1 and V is TRBV6-2 or TRBV6-3; the D is unclear. V shed 5 bases and J shed 1 base, with 17 bases lying between them. The CDR3 is 16 residues long. Germline V gives CDR1 MNHEY, CDR2 SVGEGT. The sequenced CDR3 bases are TGTGCCAGCAGTACAGCATTCCCTTTCGGGAACACTGAA. This translates into CASSTAFPFGNTE. The full CDR3 reads CASSTAFPFGNTEAFF.

This clone was picked up many times. CDR3 loop: CASSRPTGPSGSSTQYF. The CDR3 bases that were read are TGTGCCAGCAGTAGACCCACAGGGCCTAGCGGGAGCAGCACT. The rearrangement uses TRBV6-2 or TRBV6-3 and TRBJ2-4; the match to TRBD2 covers 10 bases. Read coverage stops 3 residues before the CDR3 terminus; the germline J gene supplies the remainder. This CDR3 spans 17 amino acids. In germline, CDR1 is MNHEY, CDR2 SVGEGT.

This clone was counted many times. The sequence runs out 3 residues before the end of the CDR3; the remainder is reconstructed from the germline J gene. This specimen includes other DNA sequences encoding the same CDR3. The chain carries TRBV5-6 and TRBJ2-1, with a possible D match to TRBD1 (6 bases). The CDR3 consists of 14 residues. Per germline, CDR1 SGHDT and CDR2 YYEEEE. Trimming shortened V by 0 bases and J by 9 bases, and 13 bases separated the two germline ends. CDR3 loop: CASSLGLGAGEQFF. The CDR3 bases that were read are TGTGCCAGCAGCTTGGGCTTGGGGGCTGGTGAG.

CDR3 DNA, as far as it was read: TGCAGTGCTAGATTCGGAAGCGGGCCCAGCACAGATACG. As protein: CSARFGSGPSTDT. The whole CDR3 protein reads CSARFGSGPSTDTQYF. The chain is built from TRBV20-1 and TRBJ2-3; a possible D gene is TRBD2 (6 bases). Read sequence stops 3 residues before the CDR3 end, and the germline J gene provides the missing end. V was trimmed by 2 bases and J by 0 bases, leaving 15 bases between them. The CDR3 consists of 16 residues. Germline CDR1 DFQATT, CDR2 SNEGSKA (reference sequence).

This clone appeared many times. The read finishes 3 residues shy of the CDR3 end, and the germline J gene is used to complete it. The V call is TRBV14, the J call TRBJ2-1, with a weak D call TRBD2 (5 bases). From germline, CDR1 is SGHDN and CDR2 FVKESK. This CDR3 has 18 residues. The V and J ends lost 0 bases and 7 bases respectively, with 22 bases between them. CDR3 DNA, as far as it was read: TGTGCCAGCAGCCAAGATACGGGGAAGGACGGGCAATGGAATGAG. It is translated as CASSQDTGKDGQWNE. The whole CDR3 reads CASSQDTGKDGQWNEQFF.

This clone showed up many times. Read sequence stops 3 residues before the CDR3 end, and the germline J gene provides the missing end. J is TRBJ2-3 and V is TRBV7-7, with 9 bases matching TRBD2. With V trimmed by 5 bases and J by 5 bases, 11 bases remained unmatched. The CDR3 is 16 amino acids. Per germline, CDR1 SSHAT and CDR2 FNYEAQ (reference sequence). CDR3 loop: CASSPHGSGSGDTQYF. The sequenced part of the CDR3 DNA is TGTGCCAGCAGCCCTCACGGTAGCGGGAGTGGAGATACG.

This clone was observed many times. The read falls 3 residues short of the CDR3 end, and the missing part is taken from the germline J gene. The genes are TRBV20-1 and TRBJ2-5; the match to TRBD2 covers 9 bases. The trim removed 3 bases at V and 1 base at J, leaving 12 bases unmatched. Germline lookup yields CDR1 DFQATT and CDR2 SNEGSKA (reference sequence). The CDR3 sequence is 17 residues long. The sequenced CDR3 bases are TGCAGTGCTAGTGCCCTAGCGGGAAAACGATCCCAAGAGACC. It specifies CSASALAGKRSQET. In full, the CDR3 is CSASALAGKRSQETQYF.

Within the sample, this clone is medium-sized. The observed sequence ends 3 residues before the CDR3 terminus, with the missing tail filled in from the germline J gene. The rearrangement links TRBV20-1 to TRBJ1-1; D remains ambiguous. The CDR3 is 11 residues long. Germline V gene data show CDR1 as DFQATT and CDR2 as SNEGSKA (reference sequence). CDR3 loop: CSAKPFFEAFF. The sequenced part of the CDR3 DNA is TGCAGTGCTAAGCCATTTTTCGAA.

This clone was recorded many times. Sequencing ends 3 residues short of the CDR3 end; the germline J gene provides the rest. V is TRBV2 and J is TRBJ2-5; D may be TRBD1 (5 bases). Per the germline V gene, CDR1 is SNHLY and CDR2 is FYNNEI. V lost 4 bases, J lost 1 base, and 10 bases lay in between. The CDR3 loop spans 14 amino acids. CDR3 protein: CASSARQGQETQYF. The sequenced part of the CDR3 DNA is TGTGCCAGCAGTGCGCGGCAGGGCCAAGAGACC.

Points on this clone: The CDR3 extends 3 residues past the end of the read, so its final part is completed from the germline J gene. This chain connects TRBV11-1 to TRBJ2-1; 13 positions agree with TRBD2. The length of the CDR3 is 15 residues. Looked up from germline, CDR1 is SGHAT and CDR2 is FQDESV (reference sequence). V lost 6 bases to trimming and J lost 6 bases; unmatched junction nucleotides: 5. CDR3 residues: CASRQRLAGGNEQFF. CDR3 DNA, as far as it was read: TGTGCCAGCAGACAACGACTAGCGGGAGGCAATGAG.

This clone appeared a few times. The CDR3 end falls 3 residues outside the read, so it is completed with the germline J gene. The V call is TRBV18, the J call TRBJ2-3; TRBD2 agrees at 9 bases. J was trimmed by 5 bases and V by 5 bases; bases with no gene match: 8. The CDR3 has 15 residues. Germline V gene lookup returns CDR1 KGHSH and CDR2 LQKENI. CDR3 loop: CASSLRVSGRDTQYF. Partial CDR3 DNA: TGTGCCAGCTCATTAAGGGTTAGCGGGAGAGATACG.

The sample holds many counts of this clone. Read sequence stops 3 residues before the CDR3 end, and the germline J gene provides the missing end. This chain uses TRBV29-1 with TRBJ2-5; TRBD1 agrees at 11 bases. The CDR3 extends over 14 amino acids. CDR1 SQVTM and CDR2 ANQGSEA come from the germline V gene. Trimming removed 5 bases from V and 5 bases from J; junction bases left unmatched: 7. The chain's CDR3 is CSVWTGGAWETQYF. CDR3 DNA (partial): TGCAGCGTTTGGACAGGGGGCGCGTGGGAGACC.

This clone was found many times. The observed sequence ends 3 residues before the CDR3 terminus, with the missing tail filled in from the germline J gene. The J gene is TRBJ1-1, the V gene TRBV11-2; no clear D. CDR3 size: 14 residues. The V gene lost 6 bases and the J gene lost 3 bases, with 14 bases spanning the gap. Germline loops: CDR1 SGHAT, CDR2 FQNNGV. The covered CDR3 bases are TGTGCCAGCAGGAGAAACGGGGAGGACACTGAA. It codes for CASRRNGEDTE. The whole CDR3 region reads CASRRNGEDTEAFF.

This clone showed up many times. The sequence runs out 3 residues before the end of the CDR3; the remainder is reconstructed from the germline J gene. V and J are TRBV19 and TRBJ1-6, with D unclear. V gave up 8 bases and J gave up 7 bases, with 15 bases separating them. The CDR3 sequence is 14 residues long. Germline assignment: CDR1 LNHDA and CDR2 SQIVND (reference sequence). The CDR3 DNA, read in part, is TGTGCCAGTGCAGTAAGAAGTGAGAATTCACCC. The encoded protein is CASAVRSENSP. The whole CDR3 is CASAVRSENSPLHF.

This clone was counted only a few times. The read ends 3 residues early relative to the CDR3; the germline J gene fills the gap. The chain couples TRBV20-1 to TRBJ1-2; 7 bases match TRBD1. CDR3 length equals 13 residues. Germline-derived CDR1 and CDR2 are DFQATT and SNEGSKA (reference sequence). The part of the CDR3 DNA that was read is TGCAGTGCTAGTTACCGACAGGGTAGGGGC. This sequence encodes CSASYRQGRG. The CDR3, in full, reads CSASYRQGRGYTF.

This clone was counted at least ten times. The read ends 3 residues before the CDR3 terminus; that terminus is restored from the germline J gene. The V call is TRBV5-5, the J call TRBJ2-7; D gene unclear. This CDR3 spans 13 amino acids. Germline-derived CDR1 and CDR2 are SGHKS and YYEKEE (reference sequence). V lost 4 bases to trimming and J lost 2 bases, with 10 bases between them. The CDR3 DNA, read in part, is TGTGCCAGCAGCCTAGACCAGCCCTACGAG. Protein sequence: CASSLDQPYE. The CDR3 reads in full as CASSLDQPYEQYF.

This clone was counted at least ten times. The read finishes 3 residues shy of the CDR3 end, and the germline J gene is used to complete it. V gene TRBV30 combines with J gene TRBJ1-4; weak D call: TRBD1 (6 bases). Looked up from germline, CDR1 is GTSNPN and CDR2 is SVGIG (reference sequence). The CDR3 spans 16 residues. Deletions cut 3 bases from V and 4 bases from J, with 18 bases between. This chain's CDR3 is CAWSLGAGAINEKLFF. Partial CDR3 DNA: TGTGCCTGGAGCCTCGGAGCGGGGGCCATTAATGAAAAA. Based on the CDR3 plus reference TRBV30 and TRBJ1-4, the full variable domain is SQTIHQWPATLVQPVGSPLSLECTVEGTSNPNLYWYRQAAGRGLQLLFYSVGIGQISSEVPQNLSASRPQDRQFILSSKKLLLSDSGFYLCAWSLGAGAINEKLFFGSGTQLSVL.